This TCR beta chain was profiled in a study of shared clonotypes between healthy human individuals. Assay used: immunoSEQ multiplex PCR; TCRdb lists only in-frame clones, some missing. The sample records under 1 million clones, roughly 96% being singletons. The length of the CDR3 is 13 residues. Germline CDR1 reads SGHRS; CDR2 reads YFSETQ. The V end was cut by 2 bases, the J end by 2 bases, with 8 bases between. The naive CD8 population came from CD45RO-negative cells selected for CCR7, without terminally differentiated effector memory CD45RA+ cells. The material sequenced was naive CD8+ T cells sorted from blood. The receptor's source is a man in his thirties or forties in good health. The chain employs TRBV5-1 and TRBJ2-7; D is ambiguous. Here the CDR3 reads CASSFGSTYEQYF. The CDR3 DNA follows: TGCGCCAGCAGCTTTGGCTCTACCTACGAGCAGTACTTC.